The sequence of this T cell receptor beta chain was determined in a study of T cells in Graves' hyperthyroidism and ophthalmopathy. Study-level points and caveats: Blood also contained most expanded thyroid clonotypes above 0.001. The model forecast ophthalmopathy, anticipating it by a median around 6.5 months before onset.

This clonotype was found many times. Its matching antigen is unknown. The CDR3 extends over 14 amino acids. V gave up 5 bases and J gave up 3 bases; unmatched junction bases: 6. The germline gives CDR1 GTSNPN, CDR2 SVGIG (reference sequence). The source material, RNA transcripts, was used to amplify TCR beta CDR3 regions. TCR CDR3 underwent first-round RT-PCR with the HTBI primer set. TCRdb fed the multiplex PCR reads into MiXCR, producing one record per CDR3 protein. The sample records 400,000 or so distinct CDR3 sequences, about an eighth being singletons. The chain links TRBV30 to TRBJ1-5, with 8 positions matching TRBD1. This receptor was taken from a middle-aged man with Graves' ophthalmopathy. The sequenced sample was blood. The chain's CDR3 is CAWGSGQANQPQHF. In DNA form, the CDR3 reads TGTGCCTGGGGGTCGGGACAGGCCAATCAGCCCCAGCATTTT.